The TCR beta chain described here comes from a study of cytomegalovirus exposure and HLA in healthy donors. Study-wide results and limits: A subsequent analysis found that TCR clusters from the first cohort also tended to co-occur in the roughly 120 validation repertoires, with 90% to 95% of cluster scores above 0. The study designated 160 or so TCR beta chains cytomegalovirus-associated.

The ends lost 5 bases at V and 6 bases at J; junction bases unmatched: 9. This CDR3 is 15 amino acids long. In germline, CDR1 is SGHRS, CDR2 YFSETQ. Regarding this clone: Its matching antigen is unknown.

Profiled with immunoSEQ multiplex PCR; TCRdb holds only in-frame clones, not every one. The profile shows tens of thousands of clones, around 94% of them singletons. Sequencing was done on a sample of PBMCs. The genes are TRBV5-1 and TRBJ2-7, with 12 bases lining up with TRBD1. The sequence was obtained from a woman aged 18-30 years in good health and CMV-seronegative. The CDR3 loop reads CASSPGTGGRSEQYF. CDR3 DNA: TGCGCCAGCAGTCCCGGGACAGGGGGCCGCTCCGAGCAGTACTTC.